This T cell receptor beta chain appears in the sequencing data of a study of Ad26.COV2.S vaccination and SARS-CoV-2 variants. Study outcomes and limitations: Non-spike TCR breadth was similar in vaccine and placebo recipients.

Treatment defined: 19 received Ad26.COV2.S at low or high dose, single or two shots; 5 received placebo; per-sample allocation not given. On day 63 after the first injection, vaccine and placebo recipients gave samples. About this clone: The antigen is not known.

This CDR3 is 14 amino acids long. The germline CDR1 and CDR2 sequences are LNHDA and SQIVND (reference sequence). Trimming removed 6 bases from V and 4 bases from J; junction bases left unmatched: 8. Assay: immunoSEQ multiplex PCR; the TCRdb copy retains only in-frame clones and omits some. The repertoire consists of 300,000 to 400,000 clones, with roughly 84% occurring once and the leading ten covering about 3.5%. The material sequenced was peripheral blood, taken in a trial of Ad26.COV2.S vaccine versus placebo. This chain connects TRBV19 to TRBJ1-1, with 7 nucleotides matching TRBD1. This sequence was found in a person between 18 and 60 years old who received the Ad26.COV2.S COVID-19 vaccine or a placebo. This CDR3 reads CASSSTGVGTEAFF. DNA for the CDR3: TGTGCCAGTAGCTCAACAGGGGTAGGCACTGAAGCTTTCTTT.